A selection of T cell receptor beta chains follows, all from one sample in a study of vaccination effects on CD4 cells after COVID-19. Sequenced by immunoSEQ multiplex PCR; TCRdb stores in-frame clones only, minus some. Counted here are approximately 65,000 clones, 74% occurring once; the ten biggest clones make up approximately 1.5%. Their antigens remain unidentified. Here the sequenced sample was CD4+ T cells from PBMCs cultured with HCoV-229E spike peptides, taken after COVID-19 vaccination. These receptors all come from a human donor who received a COVID-19 vaccine. CDR3s include the opening cysteine and the closing phenylalanine or tryptophan. A D gene is named only where the DNA matches it firmly. Clone size is not always given. Where it is, it says once, few, many or a class for expanded clones.

d_call,j_call,v_call,clone_size,cdr3_nt,cdr3_aa
NA,TRBJ1-4,TRBV2,few,TGTGCCAGCAGGGACAGCCCGGGAGGCCTGTTTTTT,CASRDSPGGLFF
TRBD1,TRBJ1-1,TRBV5-1,NA,TGCGCCAGCAGCTTGACGGCAGGGGGGAACACTGAAGCTTTCTTT,CASSLTAGGNTEAFF
NA,TRBJ1-2,TRBV28,NA,TGTGCCAGCCAGGACAGAAACTATGGCTACACCTTC,CASQDRNYGYTF
TRBD1,TRBJ1-5,TRBV4-1,few,TGCGCCAGCAGCCAGGGACTGGACAGGGTATGGCAGCCCCAGCATTTT,CASSQGLDRVWQPQHF
TRBD1,TRBJ1-1,TRBV11-2,NA,TGTGCCAGCAGCTCCCAACACAGGGGGCACACTGAAGCTTTCTTT,CASSSQHRGHTEAFF
NA,TRBJ1-1,TRBV10-1,NA,TGCGCCAGCGCGAATGGGTATGAAGCTTTCTTT,CASANGYEAFF
NA,TRBJ2-2,TRBV7-9,few,TGTGCCAGCAGCGATGCAGTTACCCCGAACACCGGGGAGCTGTTTTTT,CASSDAVTPNTGELFF
NA,TRBJ1-1,TRBV15,NA,TGTGCCACTGGGCAGGGAAGTGGTACTGAAGCTTTCTTT,CATGQGSGTEAFF
NA,TRBJ2-2,TRBV18,NA,TGTGCCAGCTCACCACTAGGGATGGACCCCGGGGAGCTGTTTTTT,CASSPLGMDPGELFF
NA,TRBJ2-5,TRBV12-2,NA,TGTGCAATGGGGTGGGACAGGGAAGAGACCCAGTACTTC,CAMGWDREETQYF
TRBD2,TRBJ2-1,TRBV6-5,NA,TGTGCCAGCAGGGGCTGGGGGGGGACCTACAATGAGCAGTTCTTC,CASRGWGGTYNEQFF
NA,TRBJ1-1,TRBV5-1,NA,TGCGCCAGCAGCTTTACAGAGAACACTGAAGCTTTCTTT,CASSFTENTEAFF
NA,TRBJ1-6,TRBV13,NA,TGTGCCAGCAGCCGGGCGGCACTTCTTAATTCACCCCTCCACTTT,CASSRAALLNSPLHF
TRBD1,TRBJ1-2,TRBV6-1,NA,TGTGCCAGCAGTGAAGTGGCAGGGGGAGGCTATGGCTACACCTTC,CASSEVAGGGYGYTF
NA,TRBJ1-2,TRBV5-6,NA,TGTGCCAGCAGGCTTCGTGCGGGAATTTATGGCTACACCTTC,CASRLRAGIYGYTF
NA,TRBJ2-3,TRBV2,NA,TGTGCCAGCAGCCCCCCATATACAGATACGCAGTATTTT,CASSPPYTDTQYF
NA,TRBJ1-1,TRBV6-4,NA,TGTGCCAGCAGTGTTCGGGGGGGCACTGAAGCTTTCTTT,CASSVRGGTEAFF